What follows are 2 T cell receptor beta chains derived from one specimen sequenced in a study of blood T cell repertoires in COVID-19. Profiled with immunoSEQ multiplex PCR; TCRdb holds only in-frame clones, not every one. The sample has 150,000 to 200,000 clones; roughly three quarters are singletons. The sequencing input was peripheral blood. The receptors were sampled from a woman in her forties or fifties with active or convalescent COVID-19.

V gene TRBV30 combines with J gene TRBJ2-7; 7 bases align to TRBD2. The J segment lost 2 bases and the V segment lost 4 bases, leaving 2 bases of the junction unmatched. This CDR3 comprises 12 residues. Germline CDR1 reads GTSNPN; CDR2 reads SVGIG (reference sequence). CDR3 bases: TGTGCCTGGACTAGCGGAGCCTACGAGCAGTACTTC. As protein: CAWTSGAYEQYF.

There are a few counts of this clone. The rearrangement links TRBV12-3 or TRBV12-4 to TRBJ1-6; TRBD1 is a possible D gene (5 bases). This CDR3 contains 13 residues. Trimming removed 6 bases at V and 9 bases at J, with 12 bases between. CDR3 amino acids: CASSGEGRSPLHF. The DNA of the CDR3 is TGTGCCAGCAGCGGGGAGGGACGTTCACCCCTCCACTTT.